This T cell receptor beta chain was captured in a study of beta chain features in type 1 diabetes. Study outcomes and limitations: Reduced insertions and increased deletions marked VDJ junctions in type 1 diabetes patients. All four CD4+ subsets from Type 1 diabetes patients carried moderately but significantly shorter TCRB CDR3s. Relative to healthy donors, patients appeared to have naive, central memory and Treg TCRB repertoires that were more similar.

The authors reverse transcribed all of the isolated RNA, so sequencing captured expressed TCRB transcripts. Some 3.6 million reads on average were seen across naive, central memory and regulatory T cell samples. Profiling relied on immunoSEQ multiplex PCR, and the TCRdb table lists in-frame clones only, not all of them. The sample contains about 340,000 clones, approximately 13% of which appear only once. On this clone itself: Its antigen is not identified. The junction departs from the called germline gene at one end, perhaps through a read error.

Per germline, CDR1 SGHTA and CDR2 FQGTGA. CDR3 length equals 11 residues. The gene calls are TRBV7-3 and TRBJ2-1; 8 bases are shared with TRBD1. Material: naive CD4+ T cells from blood. The sequence came from a young woman with type 1 diabetes. Written as DNA, the CDR3 is TGTGCCAGCAGCTTCCAGGGGGCAGGGGTCTTC. Translating gives CASSFQGAGVF.